The 17 T cell receptor beta chains given below trace back to one sample, sequenced in a study of blood T cell repertoires in COVID-19. The repertoire was sequenced with immunoSEQ multiplex PCR; TCRdb's copy has only in-frame clones and lacks some. The sample has around 110,000 clones, roughly 89% seen once. Material: PBMCs or T cells enriched from blood (not recorded which). These receptors came from a woman younger than 45 who had recovered from COVID-19.

V and J are TRBV6-5 and TRBJ1-2, with D perhaps matching TRBD1 (6 bases). Trimming pared 6 bases from V and 9 bases from J, leaving 14 bases between. Looked up from germline, CDR1 is MNHEY and CDR2 is SVGAGI. This CDR3 comprises 12 residues. The CDR3 DNA sequence: TGTGCCAGCAGGTCAGGGGATAGGAGCTACACCTTC. Protein sequence: CASRSGDRSYTF.

The chain has TRBV27 and TRBJ1-2; tentative D call: TRBD1 (6 bases). The V and J ends lost 5 bases and 5 bases respectively, with 21 bases between them. Germline V CDR1 and CDR2: MNHEY, SMNVEV (reference sequence). This CDR3 region has 16 residues. The chain's CDR3 is CASSTENRAGEYGYTF. The CDR3 DNA follows: TGTGCCAGCAGTACTGAAAACAGGGCGGGGGAGTATGGCTACACCTTC.

V is TRBV27 and J is TRBJ2-2; D may be TRBD1 (7 bases). Germline CDR1 reads MNHEY; CDR2 reads SMNVEV (reference sequence). With 4 bases removed from V and 6 bases from J, the gap between germline ends came to 15 bases. The CDR3 extends over 15 amino acids. CDR3: CASSWGAGGSGELFF. Here the CDR3 DNA reads TGTGCCAGCAGTTGGGGGGCAGGGGGATCCGGGGAGCTGTTTTTT.

This chain joins TRBV7-6 and TRBJ2-2, with 7 bases identical to TRBD2. The CDR3 length is 14 residues. CDR1 is SGHVS, CDR2 FNYEAQ, per germline. Trimming took 9 bases from V and 6 from J; bases not matched to a gene: 10. The CDR3 DNA follows: TGTGCCAGTGGGCGGCGGGAGAGGTCCGGGGAGCTGTTTTTT. Translation: CASGRRERSGELFF. Full variable domain (outside the CDR3, taken from reference TRBV7-6 and TRBJ2-2): GAGVSQSPRYKVTKRGQDVALRCDPISGHVSLYWYRQALGQGPEFLTYFNYEAQQDKSGLPNDRFSAERPEGSISTLTIQRTEQRDSAMYRCASGRRERSGELFFGEGSRLTVL.

The chain employs TRBV7-8 and TRBJ2-1; TRBD2 matches at 15 bases. CDR1 SGHVS and CDR2 FQNEAQ come from the germline V gene. With V trimmed by 4 bases and J by 10 bases, 8 bases remained unmatched. This CDR3 comprises 16 residues. The CDR3 protein is CASSSGTSGRLSEQFF. Here the CDR3 DNA reads TGTGCCAGCAGCTCCGGGACTAGCGGGAGGTTGTCGGAGCAGTTCTTC.

The table lists this clone with a count of one. CDR3 in amino acids: CAFSQGYGNTIYF. The CDR3 DNA reads as TGTGCCTTTTCACAGGGGTATGGAAACACCATATATTTT. This sequence joins TRBV30 and TRBJ1-3; TRBD1 aligns across 7 bases. Trimming removed 7 bases from V and 3 bases from J; junction bases left unmatched: 6. There are 13 residues in the CDR3. Germline V gene sequence: CDR1 GTSNPN, CDR2 SVGIG (reference sequence).

This clone appeared once. The J gene is TRBJ1-5, the V gene TRBV3-1 (or the pseudogene TRBV3-2); D uncertain. The ends were cut back, 1 base at V and 6 bases at J, with 7 bases in the middle. Germline lookup yields CDR1 LGHDT and CDR2 YNNKEL (reference sequence). There are 13 residues in the CDR3. For the CDR3, the DNA is TGTGCCAGCAGCCAAGGCCGGGGTCAGCCCCAGCATTTT. Translated, it gives CASSQGRGQPQHF.

The gene calls are TRBV12-3 or TRBV12-4 and TRBJ2-7; tentative D call: TRBD1 (5 bases). V lost 7 bases and J 1 base, leaving 8 bases between the germline ends. This CDR3 is built from 12 residues. Here the CDR3 reads CASTPGSYEQYF. For the CDR3, the DNA is TGTGCCAGCACCCCAGGGTCCTACGAGCAGTACTTC.

The chain uses TRBV6-4 and TRBJ2-1; 9 bases fit TRBD2. The length of the CDR3 is 15 residues. Per the germline V gene, CDR1 is MRHNA and CDR2 is SNTAGT. Trimming took 3 bases from V and 0 from J; bases not matched to a gene: 0. The chain's CDR3 is CASSETSGSYNEQFF. The DNA for the CDR3 is TGTGCCAGCAGTGAGACTAGCGGCTCCTACAATGAGCAGTTCTTC.

This clone was observed a few times. This chain uses TRBV27 with TRBJ2-3; 14 positions match TRBD2. The CDR3 runs 21 residues. Trimming took 6 bases from V and 0 from J; bases not matched to a gene: 17. CDR1 is MNHEY and CDR2 is SMNVEV in the germline V gene (reference sequence). CDR3 loop: CASRTVVGLAGGGHSTDTQYF. CDR3 nucleotides: TGTGCCAGCAGGACCGTCGTCGGACTAGCGGGAGGAGGGCATAGCACAGATACGCAGTATTTT.

The chain has TRBV12-3 or TRBV12-4 and TRBJ1-1, with TRBD1 matching over 8 bases. The CDR3 sequence is 13 residues long. Germline trimming cut 6 bases from V and 4 bases from J; bases unmatched to any gene: 4. The CDR3 is CASSRTGGTEAFF. The DNA of the CDR3 is TGTGCCAGCAGCCGAACAGGGGGCACTGAAGCTTTCTTT.

This rearrangement joins TRBV10-2 to TRBJ1-1; the D is unclear. The CDR3 covers 14 residues. From germline, CDR1 is WSHSY and CDR2 SAAADI. Trimming removed 8 bases at V and 0 bases at J, with 13 bases between. CDR3 coding DNA: TGCGCCAGCTCACCGCAGGCCCTGAACACTGAAGCTTTCTTT. Its translation is CASSPQALNTEAFF.

V usage is TRBV4-2 and J usage is TRBJ1-1; tentatively, D is TRBD1 (6 bases). The germline V and J ends were trimmed by 1 base and 0 bases, with 12 bases remaining between them. From germline, CDR1 is LGHNA and CDR2 YNFKEQ. This CDR3 is built from 16 residues. The CDR3 spells CASSQARPGVNTEAFF. The CDR3 DNA is TGTGCCAGCAGCCAAGCCCGGCCAGGGGTGAACACTGAAGCTTTCTTT.

This chain uses TRBV2 with TRBJ1-5; 11 nucleotides match TRBD1. This CDR3 is 15 amino acids long. Unmatched junction bases numbered 8, after V lost 7 bases and J lost 6 bases. Germline-derived CDR1 and CDR2 are SNHLY and FYNNEI. The chain's CDR3 is CASTLIGTGGQPQHF. CDR3 coding DNA: TGTGCCAGCACCCTGATCGGGACAGGGGGTCAGCCCCAGCATTTT. The full variable domain, rest sourced from reference TRBV2 and TRBJ1-5, is EPEVTQTPSHQVTQMGQEVILRCVPISNHLYFYWYRQILGQKVEFLVSFYNNEISEKSEIFDDQFSVERPDGSNFTLKIRSTKLEDSAMYFCASTLIGTGGQPQHFGDGTRLSIL.

The chain couples TRBV9 to TRBJ1-2; TRBD1 might be the D (5 bases). The CDR3 runs to 14 residues. CDR1 SGDLS and CDR2 YYNGEE come from the germline V gene. V was shortened by 0 bases and J by 5 bases, with 11 bases between the two germline ends. As DNA, the CDR3 is TGTGCCAGCAGCGTAGGGTGGGGCCCATATGGCTACACCTTC. Amino acids: CASSVGWGPYGYTF.

The rearrangement links TRBV5-4 to TRBJ1-5; D is unresolved. In germline, CDR1 is SGHNT, CDR2 YYREEE (reference sequence). V was pared by 0 bases and J by 3 bases, with 4 bases between. The CDR3 has 13 amino acids. This CDR3 reads CASSLALNQPQHF. CDR3 in DNA: TGTGCCAGCAGCTTGGCTCTCAATCAGCCCCAGCATTTT.

The rearrangement uses TRBV5-1 and TRBJ1-6, with 7 bases matching TRBD1. Germline V gene lookup returns CDR1 SGHRS and CDR2 YFSETQ. The CDR3 spans 14 residues. V shed 5 bases, J shed 9 bases, and the junction held 8 bases outside the gene matches. The CDR3: CASRVQGDGSPLHF. Written as DNA, the CDR3 is TGCGCCAGCAGAGTTCAGGGGGACGGTTCACCCCTCCACTTT.